These T cell receptor beta chains were read from a single sample in a study of cytomegalovirus exposure and HLA in healthy donors. Sequenced by immunoSEQ multiplex PCR; TCRdb stores in-frame clones only, minus some. The table records 100,000 or so clones, around 83% of them present only once. The specimen was PBMCs. The receptor set was obtained from a man aged 25-40 years in good health and CMV-seronegative. Each CDR3 is given with its conserved first and last residue. D genes are given only for firm matches. Rows may omit the clone size; those that give it use once, few, many or a size class.

J,V,D,size,CDR3,DNA
TRBJ1-2,TRBV7-9,NA,NA,CASSARVQNGYTF,TGTGCCAGCAGCGCCCGGGTGCAAAATGGCTACACCTTC
TRBJ2-6,TRBV30,NA,NA,CAYTLGANVLTF,TGTGCCTATACTCTGGGGGCCAACGTCCTGACTTTC
TRBJ1-2,TRBV29-1,NA,NA,CSVERTTRGGYTF,TGCAGCGTCGAAAGGACGACTAGGGGTGGCTACACCTTC
TRBJ2-6,TRBV27,TRBD2,NA,CASSFISGRAGANVLTF,TGTGCCAGCAGTTTTATTAGCGGGAGGGCTGGGGCCAACGTCCTGACTTTC
TRBJ2-5,TRBV27,NA,NA,CASSLSSLAETQYF,TGTGCCAGCAGTTTATCGAGCCTAGCAGAGACCCAGTACTTC
TRBJ2-1,TRBV6-6,TRBD1,NA,CASSRPGQGTNEQFF,TGTGCCAGCAGTCGGCCAGGACAGGGGACCAATGAGCAGTTCTTC
TRBJ1-2,TRBV27,TRBD1,NA,CASSSRDRGYGYTF,TGTGCCAGCAGTTCAAGGGACAGGGGCTATGGCTACACCTTC
TRBJ2-1,TRBV2,TRBD2,once,CASSGARTSGIIERSNEQFF,TGTGCCAGCAGTGGGGCCCGGACTAGCGGGATCATTGAACGGAGCAATGAGCAGTTCTTC
TRBJ1-1,TRBV28,TRBD1,once,CASMYRGRTEAFF,TGTGCCAGCATGTACAGGGGTCGAACTGAAGCTTTCTTT
TRBJ1-1,TRBV29-1,TRBD1,NA,CSVQLRGTGGGQHTEAFF,TGCAGCGTCCAGTTGAGGGGGACAGGGGGAGGGCAGCACACTGAAGCTTTCTTT
TRBJ2-2,TRBV4-1,NA,few,CASSQESGALRGGELFF,TGCGCCAGCAGCCAAGAATCAGGGGCCCTTAGGGGCGGGGAGCTGTTTTTT
TRBJ1-2,TRBV28,NA,NA,CASSLLGLVYGYTF,TGTGCCAGCAGTTTACTAGGCCTGGTCTATGGCTACACCTTC
TRBJ2-7,TRBV19,TRBD2,few,CASSPSGGGSYEQYF,TGTGCCAGTAGTCCGAGCGGGGGTGGCTCCTACGAGCAGTACTTC
TRBJ1-1,TRBV6-1,NA,NA,CASSEQGYSTEAFF,TGTGCCAGCAGTGAACAGGGGTATAGCACTGAAGCTTTCTTT
TRBJ2-5,TRBV13,TRBD2,NA,CASSLVGLAGIGETQYF,TGTGCCAGCAGCTTAGTCGGACTAGCGGGAATAGGGGAGACCCAGTACTTC
TRBJ1-1,TRBV6-6,TRBD1,NA,CASSIDRVGTEAFF,TGTGCCAGCAGTATCGACAGGGTTGGGACTGAAGCTTTCTTT
TRBJ2-2,TRBV2,TRBD1,NA,CASSPGQGNTGELFF,TGTGCCAGCAGTCCGGGACAGGGAAACACCGGGGAGCTGTTTTTT
TRBJ2-5,TRBV4-1,TRBD1,NA,CASSQRQGEETQYF,TGCGCCAGCAGCCAAAGACAGGGGGAAGAGACCCAGTACTTC
TRBJ2-6,TRBV6-6,NA,NA,CASFDSPGANVLTF,TGTGCCAGCTTTGACAGTCCTGGGGCCAACGTCCTGACTTTC
TRBJ2-1,TRBV7-9,TRBD2,NA,CASSFLAGLDEQFF,TGTGCCAGCAGCTTCCTAGCGGGGCTCGATGAGCAGTTCTTC
TRBJ1-1,TRBV11-1,NA,few,CASSLEGDTEAFF,TGTGCCAGCAGCTTAGAAGGGGACACTGAAGCTTTCTTT
TRBJ1-5,TRBV28,NA,once,CASSLWRLSNQPQHF,TGTGCCAGCAGTTTATGGCGCCTTAGCAATCAGCCCCAGCATTTT
TRBJ2-7,TRBV9,TRBD2,NA,CASSKQLAGAHEQYF,TGTGCCAGCAGCAAACAACTAGCGGGAGCTCACGAGCAGTACTTC
TRBJ2-1,TRBV7-8,NA,NA,CASSLMGATYNEQFF,TGTGCCAGCAGCTTAATGGGAGCTACTTACAATGAGCAGTTCTTC
TRBJ2-2,TRBV28,NA,NA,CASSLSTFTGELFF,TGTGCCAGCAGTCTTAGTACCTTCACCGGGGAGCTGTTTTTT
TRBJ2-7,TRBV27,NA,few,CASCFQGRFYEQYF,TGTGCCAGCTGTTTCCAGGGTCGATTCTACGAGCAGTACTTC
TRBJ1-5,TRBV5-5,TRBD1,few,CASSLRGLSSPNQPQHF,TGTGCCAGCAGCCTCAGGGGGTTATCATCCCCCAATCAGCCCCAGCATTTT
TRBJ2-1,TRBV6-1,NA,NA,CASSEMARGNEQFF,TGTGCCAGCAGTGAAATGGCCCGAGGTAATGAGCAGTTCTTC
TRBJ2-2,TRBV5-4,TRBD2,NA,CASSPGTRDTGELFF,TGTGCCAGCAGCCCAGGGACTAGAGACACCGGGGAGCTGTTTTTT
TRBJ2-1,TRBV6-4,TRBD2,NA,CASSGRAGVSYNEQFF,TGTGCCAGCAGTGGTCGAGCGGGGGTTTCCTACAATGAGCAGTTCTTC
TRBJ2-7,TRBV21-1,NA,NA,CASSNGRSGRTWPDREQYF,TGTGCCAGCAGCAACGGGCGTAGCGGGAGGACTTGGCCGGATAGGGAGCAGTACTTC
TRBJ1-1,TRBV11-3,TRBD1,NA,CASSLGQGNTEAFF,TGTGCCAGCAGCTTAGGACAGGGCAACACTGAAGCTTTCTTT
TRBJ2-2,TRBV6-4,NA,NA,CASSDSSGSTGELFF,TGTGCCAGCAGTGACTCGAGCGGGTCCACCGGGGAGCTGTTTTTT
TRBJ2-5,TRBV4-1,NA,NA,CASSREQGTQYF,TGCGCCAGCAGCCGAGAACAGGGGACCCAGTACTTC
TRBJ2-3,TRBV4-2,TRBD2,few,CASSQGGGSATTDTQYF,TGTGCCAGCAGCCAAGGGGGCGGGAGTGCCACCACAGATACGCAGTATTTT
TRBJ1-2,TRBV9,TRBD1,NA,CASSVVRLGDSQYGYTF,TGTGCCAGCAGCGTAGTGCGGTTAGGGGACAGCCAATATGGCTACACCTTC
TRBJ2-3,TRBV4-2,TRBD2,few,CASSQDGLAGVAYTDTQYF,TGTGCCAGCAGCCAAGATGGGCTAGCGGGGGTTGCCTACACAGATACGCAGTATTTT
TRBJ1-2,TRBV29-1,NA,NA,CSVEDLSPGDYGYTF,TGCAGCGTTGAAGATCTTTCCCCAGGTGACTATGGCTACACCTTC
TRBJ1-5,TRBV28,TRBD1,NA,CASITDRESNQPQHF,TGTGCCAGCATCACGGACAGGGAGAGCAATCAGCCCCAGCATTTT
TRBJ1-1,TRBV10-3,NA,NA,CAFGQGQNTEAFF,TGTGCCTTCGGGCAGGGTCAGAACACTGAAGCTTTCTTT
TRBJ1-6,TRBV10-3,TRBD1,NA,CAISGTGDNSPLHF,TGTGCCATCAGTGGGACAGGGGATAATTCACCCCTCCACTTT
TRBJ2-5,TRBV11-3,NA,NA,CASSLDGNGPQYF,TGTGCCAGCAGCTTAGACGGGAATGGGCCCCAGTACTTC
TRBJ1-5,TRBV28,NA,NA,CASSLKPQHF,TGTGCCAGCAGTCTTAAGCCCCAGCATTTT
TRBJ1-3,TRBV9,NA,NA,CASSPKEGGRSGNTIYF,TGTGCCAGCAGCCCCAAGGAGGGGGGGCGAAGTGGAAACACCATATATTTT
TRBJ2-7,TRBV2,NA,NA,CASNYELSYEQYF,TGTGCCAGCAATTATGAGCTCTCCTACGAGCAGTACTTC
TRBJ2-3,TRBV5-1,NA,once,CASSLQGTDTQYF,TGCGCCAGCAGCCTCCAGGGCACAGATACGCAGTATTTT
TRBJ1-2,TRBV6-5,NA,NA,CASRLRGGGGYTF,TGTGCCAGCCGGTTACGGGGGGGAGGAGGCTACACCTTC
TRBJ2-3,TRBV6-5,NA,few,CASSRGADTDTQYF,TGTGCCAGCAGTCGCGGGGCGGACACAGATACGCAGTATTTT
TRBJ2-7,TRBV19,TRBD1,NA,CASSIAGGRYEQYF,TGTGCCAGTAGTATCGCAGGGGGAAGATACGAGCAGTACTTC
TRBJ1-1,TRBV4-1,TRBD1,few,CASSQDDFTGGTEAFF,TGCGCCAGCAGCCAAGATGACTTTACAGGGGGTACTGAAGCTTTCTTT
TRBJ1-5,TRBV7-9,TRBD1,NA,CASSSGQGGNQPQHF,TGTGCCAGCAGCTCCGGACAGGGAGGCAATCAGCCCCAGCATTTT
TRBJ1-6,TRBV10-3,TRBD1,once,CAISESLPGTGNSPLHF,TGTGCCATCAGTGAGTCCCTACCCGGGACAGGTAATTCACCCCTCCACTTT
TRBJ2-1,TRBV4-1,NA,NA,CASSQVRGSYYNEQFF,TGCGCCAGCAGCCAAGTCAGGGGCTCCTACTACAATGAGCAGTTCTTC
TRBJ2-1,TRBV7-3,TRBD2,NA,CASSSRTSSNEQFF,TGTGCCAGCAGCTCAAGGACTAGCAGCAATGAGCAGTTCTTC
TRBJ1-2,TRBV28,NA,NA,CASSFGRVQLTF,TGTGCCAGCAGTTTTGGCAGGGTTCAGCTTACCTTC
TRBJ2-5,TRBV29-1,NA,NA,CSVARETQYF,TGCAGCGTGGCGCGGGAGACCCAGTACTTC
TRBJ2-5,TRBV4-1,NA,NA,CASSQESGTQYF,TGCGCCAGCAGCCAAGAGAGTGGGACCCAGTACTTC
TRBJ2-7,TRBV15,TRBD1,few,CATSRFWTGEAYEQYF,TGTGCCACCAGCAGATTTTGGACAGGGGAGGCCTACGAGCAGTACTTC
TRBJ1-5,TRBV11-2,TRBD1,NA,CASSLGGDRVNQPQHF,TGTGCCAGCAGCTTAGGAGGAGACAGGGTCAATCAGCCCCAGCATTTT
TRBJ1-2,TRBV18,NA,NA,CASSPRWAEGYTF,TGTGCCAGCTCACCACGGTGGGCAGAGGGCTACACCTTC